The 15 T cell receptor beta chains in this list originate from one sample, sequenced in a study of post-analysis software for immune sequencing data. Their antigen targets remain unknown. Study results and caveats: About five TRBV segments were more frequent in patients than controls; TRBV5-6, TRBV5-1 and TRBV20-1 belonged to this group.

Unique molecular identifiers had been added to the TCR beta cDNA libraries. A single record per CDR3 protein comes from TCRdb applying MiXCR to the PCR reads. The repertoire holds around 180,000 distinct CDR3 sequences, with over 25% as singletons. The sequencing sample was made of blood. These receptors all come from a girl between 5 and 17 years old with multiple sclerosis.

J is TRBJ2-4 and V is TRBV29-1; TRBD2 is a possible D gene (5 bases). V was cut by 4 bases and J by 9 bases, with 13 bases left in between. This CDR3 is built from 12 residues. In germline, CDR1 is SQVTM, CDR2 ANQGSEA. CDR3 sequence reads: CSVAELAGIQYF. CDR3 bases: TGCAGCGTTGCTGAGCTAGCAGGCATTCAGTACTTC.

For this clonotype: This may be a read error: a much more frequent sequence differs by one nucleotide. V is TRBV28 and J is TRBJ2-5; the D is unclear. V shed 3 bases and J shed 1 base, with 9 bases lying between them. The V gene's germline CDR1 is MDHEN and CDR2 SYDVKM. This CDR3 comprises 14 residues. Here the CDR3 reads CASSLLTVQETQYF. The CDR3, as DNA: TGTGCCAGCAGTTTGCTTACAGTCCAAGAGACCCAGTACTTC.

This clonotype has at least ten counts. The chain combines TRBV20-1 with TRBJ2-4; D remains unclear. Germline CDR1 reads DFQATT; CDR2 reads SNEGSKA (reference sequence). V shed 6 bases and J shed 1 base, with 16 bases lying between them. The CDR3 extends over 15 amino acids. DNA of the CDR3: TGCAGTGCGTCTAGGGTAGATGAGGCCAAAAACATTCAGTACTTC. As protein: CSASRVDEAKNIQYF.

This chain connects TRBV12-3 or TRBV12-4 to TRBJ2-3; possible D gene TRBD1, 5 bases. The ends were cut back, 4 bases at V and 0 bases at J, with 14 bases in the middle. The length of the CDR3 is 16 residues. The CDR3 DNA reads TGTGCCAGCAGTTGGGCCCTGGGGCAGAGCACAGATACGCAGTATTTT. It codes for CASSWALGQSTDTQYF.

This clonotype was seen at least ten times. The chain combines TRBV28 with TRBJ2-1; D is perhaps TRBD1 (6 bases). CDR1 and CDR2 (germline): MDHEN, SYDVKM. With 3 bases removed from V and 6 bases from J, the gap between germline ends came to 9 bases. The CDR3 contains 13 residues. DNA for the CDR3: TGTGCCAGCAGTTTTATAGGGGGCAATGAGCAGTTCTTC. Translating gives CASSFIGGNEQFF. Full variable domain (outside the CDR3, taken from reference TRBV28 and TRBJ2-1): DVKVTQSSRYLVKRTGEKVFLECVQDMDHENMFWYRQDPGLGLRLIYFSYDVKMKEKGDIPEGYSVSREKKERFSLILESASTNQTSMYLCASSFIGGNEQFFGPGTRLTVL.

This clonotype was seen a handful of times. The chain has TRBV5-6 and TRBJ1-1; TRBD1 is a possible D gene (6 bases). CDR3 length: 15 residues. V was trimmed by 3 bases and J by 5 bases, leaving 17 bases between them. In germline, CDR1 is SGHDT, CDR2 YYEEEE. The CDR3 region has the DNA TGTGCCAGCAGCTCCCAACAGGGATTTAAGACTGAAGCTTTCTTT. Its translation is CASSSQQGFKTEAFF.

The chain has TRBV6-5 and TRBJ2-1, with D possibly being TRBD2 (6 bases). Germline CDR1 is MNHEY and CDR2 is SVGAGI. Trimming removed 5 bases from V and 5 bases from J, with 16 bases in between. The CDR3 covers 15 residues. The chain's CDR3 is CASSPPRRAHNEQFF. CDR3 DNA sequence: TGTGCCAGCAGTCCGCCCCGGAGGGCCCACAATGAGCAGTTCTTC.

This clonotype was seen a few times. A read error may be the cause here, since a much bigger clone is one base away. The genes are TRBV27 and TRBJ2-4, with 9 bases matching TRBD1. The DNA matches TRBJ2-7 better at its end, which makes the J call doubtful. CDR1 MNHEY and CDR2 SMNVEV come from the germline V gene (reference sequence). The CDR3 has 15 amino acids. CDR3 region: CASSLPGQGINEQYF. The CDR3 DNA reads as TGTGCCAGCAGTTTGCCGGGACAGGGAATCAACGAGCAGTACTTC.

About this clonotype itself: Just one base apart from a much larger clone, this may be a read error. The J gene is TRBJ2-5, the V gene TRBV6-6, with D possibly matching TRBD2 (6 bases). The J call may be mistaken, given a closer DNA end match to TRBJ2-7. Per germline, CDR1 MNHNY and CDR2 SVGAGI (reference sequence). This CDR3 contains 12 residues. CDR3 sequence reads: CASPALGGEQYF. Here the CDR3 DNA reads TGTGCCAGCCCCGCGTTGGGGGGCGAGCAGTACTTC.

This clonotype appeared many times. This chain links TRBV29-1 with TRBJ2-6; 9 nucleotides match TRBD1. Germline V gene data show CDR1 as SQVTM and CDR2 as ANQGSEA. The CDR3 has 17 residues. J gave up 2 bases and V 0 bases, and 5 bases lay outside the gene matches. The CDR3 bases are TGCAGCGTTGAAGATCCGGGACAGGGCGCTGGGGCCAACGTCCTGACTTTC. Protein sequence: CSVEDPGQGAGANVLTF.

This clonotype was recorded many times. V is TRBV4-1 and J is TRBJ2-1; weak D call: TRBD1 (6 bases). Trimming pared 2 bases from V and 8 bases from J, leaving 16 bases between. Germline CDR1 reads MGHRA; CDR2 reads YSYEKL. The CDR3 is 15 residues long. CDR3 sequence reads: CASSQSLHRADEQFF. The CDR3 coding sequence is TGCGCCAGCAGCCAATCCCTCCACAGGGCCGATGAGCAGTTCTTC.

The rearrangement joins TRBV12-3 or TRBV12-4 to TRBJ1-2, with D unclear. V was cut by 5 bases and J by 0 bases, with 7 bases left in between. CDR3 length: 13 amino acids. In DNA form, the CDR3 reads TGTGCCAGCAGTGCGGAGGCTAACTATGGCTACACCTTC. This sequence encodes CASSAEANYGYTF.

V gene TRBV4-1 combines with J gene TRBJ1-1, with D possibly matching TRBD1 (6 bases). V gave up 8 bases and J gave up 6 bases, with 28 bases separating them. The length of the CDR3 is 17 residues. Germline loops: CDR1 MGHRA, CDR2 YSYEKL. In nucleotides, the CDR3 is TGCGCCAGCGGCCCCGGTTTTTGGGGGCAGGGAGGCGCTGAAGCTTTCTTT. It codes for CASGPGFWGQGGAEAFF.

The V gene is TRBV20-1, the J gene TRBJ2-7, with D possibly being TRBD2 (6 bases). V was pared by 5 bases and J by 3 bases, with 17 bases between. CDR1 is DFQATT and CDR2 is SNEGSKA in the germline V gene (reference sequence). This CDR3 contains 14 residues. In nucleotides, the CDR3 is TGCAGTGCTGGAGGGGATGGATGGGGCTACGAGCAGTACTTC. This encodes CSAGGDGWGYEQYF.

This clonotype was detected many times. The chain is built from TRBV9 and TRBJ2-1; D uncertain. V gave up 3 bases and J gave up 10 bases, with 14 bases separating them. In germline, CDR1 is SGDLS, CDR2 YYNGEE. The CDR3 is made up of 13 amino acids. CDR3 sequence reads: CASSGPGDTEQFF. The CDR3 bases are TGTGCCAGCAGCGGGCCGGGTGACACCGAGCAGTTCTTC.